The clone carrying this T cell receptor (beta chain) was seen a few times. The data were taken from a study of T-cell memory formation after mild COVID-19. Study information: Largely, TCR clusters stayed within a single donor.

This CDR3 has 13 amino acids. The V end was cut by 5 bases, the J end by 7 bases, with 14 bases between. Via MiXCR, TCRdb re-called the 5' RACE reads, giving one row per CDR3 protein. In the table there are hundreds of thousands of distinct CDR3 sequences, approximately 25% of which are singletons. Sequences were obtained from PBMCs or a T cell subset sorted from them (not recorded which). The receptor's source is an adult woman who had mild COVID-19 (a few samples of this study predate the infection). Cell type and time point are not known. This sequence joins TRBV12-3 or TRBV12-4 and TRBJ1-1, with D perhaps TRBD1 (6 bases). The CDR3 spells CASSGVGQYEAFF. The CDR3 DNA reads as TGTGCCAGCAGTGGGGTCGGACAGTATGAAGCTTTCTTT.